This TCR beta chain was captured in a study of technical replicates of blood from a handful of donors. Generated by immunoSEQ multiplex PCR, the TCRdb table keeps only in-frame clones and is missing some. The sample has about 80,000 clones, around 97% seen once. The specimen sequenced was T cells isolated from PBMCs. The sequence was obtained from a human donor in good health.

In DNA form, the CDR3 reads TGTGCCAGCAGCTTTCTCCTAGCGGGAGGGTCCACAGATACGCAGTATTTT. Translating it yields CASSFLLAGGSTDTQYF. The rearrangement joins TRBV5-4 to TRBJ2-3; 12 bases agree with TRBD2. J gave up 2 bases and V 2 bases, and 6 bases lay outside the gene matches. The CDR3 runs to 17 residues. Germline V gene lookup returns CDR1 SGHNT and CDR2 YYREEE (reference sequence).